Reported below is one T cell receptor (beta chain). A much larger clonotype is one base distant, so this may be a read error. Germline CDR1 SGHAT, CDR2 FQNNGV. This CDR3 has 13 amino acids. Authors of the study amplified TCR beta CDR3 regions from RNA transcripts. TCR CDR3 regions were first amplified by RT-PCR with HTBI primers. Each CDR3 protein gets one entry after TCRdb re-called the multiplex PCR reads with MiXCR. Of over 500,000 distinct CDR3 sequences listed, 35% to 50% are singletons. This specimen comes from a study of T cells in Graves' hyperthyroidism and ophthalmopathy. Sequencing was done on a sample of peripheral blood or thyroid tissue (not recorded which). The V and J genes are TRBV11-2 and TRBJ1-4; possibly TRBD1 for D (5 bases). The TCR originated in an adult woman with Graves' disease, either hyperthyroidism or ophthalmopathy (not recorded which). The CDR3 spells CDSSFGGGEKLFF. CDR3 DNA sequence: TGTGACAGCAGCTTCGGGGGAGGTGAAAAACTGTTTTTT.